This T cell receptor (beta chain) came from a study of spatial heterogeneity in lung cancer. For the study at large: PBMC samples from follow-up, where available, were sequenced a median of about 22 months after resection. Study-level points and caveats: TCRs found ubiquitously expanded in tumor appeared in blood more at resection than at follow-up.

Every TCR cDNA molecule bore a unique molecular identifier. TCRdb re-derived calls from the 5' RACE reads in MiXCR, one entry per CDR3 protein. The data contain fewer than 55,000 distinct CDR3 sequences, 6% to 8.5% of them seen just once; the ten biggest clones take up about a third. CDR1 and CDR2 from the germline V gene are GTSNPN and SVGIG (reference sequence). V lost 0 bases and J 5 bases, leaving 11 bases between the germline ends. The length of the CDR3 is 13 residues. In its sample, this clonotype was seen a few times. Its antigen remains unknown. Time point described: blood at routine non-recurrence follow-up after resection. Sequencing of whole RNA from tumor, nontumor lung or frozen PBMC involved no sorting.

This receptor was taken from a female donor with early-stage non-small cell lung cancer. V usage is TRBV30 and J usage is TRBJ2-7; weak D call: TRBD2 (6 bases). The sequencing used PBMCs, collected at follow-up. CDR3 coding DNA: TGTGCCTGGAGTGTACACGGGGAGGACGAGCAGTACTTC. It encodes CAWSVHGEDEQYF.